The 18 T cell receptor beta chains below come from one sample, sequenced in a study of human T cells and chemical hapten exposure. A single record per CDR3 protein comes from TCRdb applying MiXCR to the RACE reads. Found here are 300,000 to 400,000 distinct CDR3 sequences, about 7% of them singletons; the top ten hold roughly 8%. As to time point: patch test 1, 2 weeks after DPC sensitization. Treatment reported: therapeutic diphenylcyclopropenone sensitization with weekly scalp DPC. The sample was whole blood, taken in connection with sensitization to the hapten diphenylcyclopropenone (DPC). The receptors come from a woman in her late teens or twenties with alopecia areata. Some clones in this sample may be carry-over from other donors' samples.

J is TRBJ1-5 and V is TRBV6-6, with 7 bases identical to TRBD1. Germline CDR1 reads MNHNY; CDR2 reads SVGAGI (reference sequence). Losses at the gene ends were 1 base for V and 2 bases for J; bases not matched to a gene: 11. This CDR3 spans 18 amino acids. The CDR3 DNA sequence: TGTGCCAGCAGTTACTTCCGGGGGACAGAGAGTGGCAATCAGCCCCAGCATTTT. Translating gives CASSYFRGTESGNQPQHF.

This clonotype turned up a few times. This sequence joins TRBV12-3 or TRBV12-4 and TRBJ2-7, with D possibly matching TRBD2 (5 bases). V gave up 5 bases and J gave up 2 bases, with 7 bases separating them. CDR3 length: 12 amino acids. In nucleotides, the CDR3 is TGTGCCAGCAGTGGACTTGCCTACGAGCAGTACTTC. Protein sequence: CASSGLAYEQYF.

The rearrangement uses TRBV6-2 or TRBV6-3 and TRBJ1-5, with TRBD1 matching 8 bases. The V and J ends lost 2 bases and 1 base, in that order; junction bases with no gene match: 10. The germline V gene has CDR1 MNHEY and CDR2 SVGEGT. The CDR3 length is 18 residues. CDR3 DNA sequence: TGTGCCAGCAGTTACGGGGGGACAGGCTTAATAAGCAATCAGCCCCAGCATTTT. Protein sequence: CASSYGGTGLISNQPQHF.

This clonotype was counted only a few times. The rearrangement joins TRBV6-5 to TRBJ1-4; D call uncertain. The V end lost 6 bases, the J end lost 7 bases, and 12 bases lay between the germline ends. This CDR3 spans 13 amino acids. Germline CDR1 reads MNHEY; CDR2 reads SVGAGI. The CDR3, as DNA: TGTGCCAGCAGCCGATGGAAGGGTGAAAAACTGTTTTTT. Its protein product is CASSRWKGEKLFF.

The rearrangement uses TRBV12-3 or TRBV12-4 and TRBJ2-1; D perhaps matches TRBD2 (5 bases). The CDR3 spans 16 residues. Trimming took 6 bases from V and 0 from J, leaving 15 bases between them. This chain's CDR3 is CASSNRLPSSYNEQFF. The CDR3 DNA reads as TGTGCCAGCAGCAATCGACTACCTAGCTCCTACAATGAGCAGTTCTTC.

This clonotype occurred a few times. This rearrangement joins TRBV7-2 to TRBJ2-3; the D gene is possibly TRBD1 (5 bases). V was trimmed by 0 bases and J by 2 bases, leaving 15 bases between them. Germline V gene sequence: CDR1 SGHTA, CDR2 FQGNSA. The CDR3 spans 17 residues. The CDR3, as DNA: TGTGCCAGCAGCTTAGCGCCCCGGCCAGGGCCCACAGATACGCAGTATTTT. Protein sequence: CASSLAPRPGPTDTQYF. The full variable domain, its missing parts supplied by reference TRBV7-2 and TRBJ2-3, is GAGVSQSPSNKVTEKGKDVELRCDPISGHTALYWYRQSLGQGLEFLIYFQGNSAPDKSGLPSDRFSAERTGGSVSTLTIQRTQQEDSAVYLCASSLAPRPGPTDTQYFGPGTRLTVL.

This clonotype has a handful of counts. CDR3 sequence (DNA): TGTGCCAGCAGCAAAGCACGTCTATGGACAAAGAACACTGAAGCTTTCTTT. Amino acid sequence: CASSKARLWTKNTEAFF. The chain uses TRBV21-1 and TRBJ1-1; the table's D call, TRBD1, has no DNA check behind it. TRBV21-1 is given as a pseudogene. The CDR3 is 17 residues long.

This clonotype was counted ten times or more. The V and J genes are TRBV6-5 and TRBJ2-2; 7 bases are a match to TRBD2. The CDR3 is 15 residues long. J lost 0 bases, V lost 7 bases, and 5 bases had no gene match. The V gene's germline CDR1 is MNHEY and CDR2 SVGAGI. The CDR3 DNA follows: TGTGCCAGCACCCGGGGGGTCGCGAACACCGGGGAGCTGTTTTTT. Its translation is CASTRGVANTGELFF.

This chain uses TRBV7-2 with TRBJ2-7, with 8 bases fitting TRBD2. CDR3 length: 13 residues. The germline V gene encodes CDR1 SGHTA and CDR2 FQGNSA. Trimming took 5 bases from V and 9 from J; bases not matched to a gene: 9. Here the CDR3 DNA reads TGTGCCAGCAGCCCCTACGGGGCGGGGGGGCAGTACTTC. It yields the protein CASSPYGAGGQYF.

This clonotype has at least ten counts. V and J are TRBV29-1 and TRBJ2-7, with 7 bases lining up with TRBD2. Trimming removed 2 bases from V and 4 bases from J; junction bases left unmatched: 11. Germline V gene sequence: CDR1 SQVTM, CDR2 ANQGSEA. The CDR3 extends over 15 amino acids. The CDR3 here is CSVESVRGGAYEQYF. The DNA of the CDR3 is TGCAGCGTTGAATCAGTTCGCGGGGGAGCATACGAGCAGTACTTC.

This clonotype was seen repeatedly, ten times or more. The V gene is TRBV28, the J gene TRBJ2-1; D may be TRBD1 (6 bases). The V end was cut by 8 bases, the J end by 0 bases, with 11 bases between. Germline loops: CDR1 MDHEN, CDR2 SYDVKM. The CDR3 contains 14 residues. The CDR3 nucleotides are TGTGCCAGCCTAGGACAGAGCTCCTACAATGAGCAGTTCTTC. Translated: CASLGQSSYNEQFF.

The chain uses TRBV10-3 and TRBJ1-2, with no clear D. CDR1 and CDR2 from the germline V gene are ENHRY and SYGVKD. V was pared by 6 bases and J by 4 bases, with 9 bases between. The CDR3 is 12 amino acids. This chain's CDR3 is CAISTASYGYTF. DNA of the CDR3: TGTGCCATCAGCACAGCCTCCTATGGCTACACCTTC.

This clonotype was recorded many times. The chain uses TRBV12-3 or TRBV12-4 and TRBJ1-2; D gene uncertain. The CDR3 spans 15 residues. Trimming took off 4 bases at V and 4 bases at J, with 16 bases between the two ends. CDR3 nucleotides: TGTGCCAGCAGTTACCGAGAAATCCCAGGCTATGGCTACACCTTC. Translated, it gives CASSYREIPGYGYTF.

This clonotype was detected a few times. The V call is TRBV29-1, the J call TRBJ2-1; 8 nucleotides line up with TRBD2. The CDR3 loop spans 14 amino acids. Trimming at V came to 2 bases and at J to 8 bases, leaving 8 bases not matched to a gene. CDR1 and CDR2 (germline): SQVTM, ANQGSEA. The CDR3 here is CSVEIQRGWDEQFF. The CDR3 region has the DNA TGCAGCGTTGAAATCCAGCGGGGGTGGGATGAGCAGTTCTTC.

The V call is TRBV7-9, the J call TRBJ1-2; 9 nucleotides match TRBD1. The CDR3 is 14 residues long. In germline, CDR1 is SEHNR, CDR2 FQNEAQ (reference sequence). After removal of 4 bases from V and 4 bases from J, the junction contained 4 bases not matched to a gene. Here the CDR3 reads CASSSGTGIYGYTF. In DNA, the CDR3 is TGTGCCAGCAGCTCCGGGACAGGGATCTATGGCTACACCTTC.

This clonotype was found a few times. This rearrangement joins TRBV12-5 to TRBJ2-3; tentatively, D is TRBD2 (5 bases). This CDR3 spans 14 amino acids. V dropped 3 bases and J dropped 3 bases, with 10 bases sitting between them. From germline, CDR1 is LGHNT and CDR2 FRNRAP. CDR3 nucleotides: TGTGCTAGTGGTTTCACCGGGGAGACAGATACGCAGTATTTT. It specifies CASGFTGETDTQYF.

This clonotype appeared a few times. This chain joins TRBV7-2 and TRBJ1-2, with TRBD1 matching 8 bases. Germline CDR1 and CDR2: SGHTA and FQGNSA. This CDR3 comprises 15 residues. The V and J ends lost 3 bases and 0 bases, in that order; junction bases with no gene match: 3. The CDR3 protein is CASSFGQGANYGYTF. CDR3 in DNA: TGTGCCAGCAGCTTCGGACAGGGAGCTAACTATGGCTACACCTTC.

At least ten counts were recorded for this clonotype. CDR3 protein: CAINQNSRNYGYTF. Here the CDR3 DNA reads TGTGCCATCAATCAAAATTCTCGCAACTATGGCTACACCTTC. This rearrangement joins TRBV10-3 to TRBJ1-2; D gene unclear. Germline assignment: CDR1 ENHRY and CDR2 SYGVKD. The CDR3 is 14 residues long. Trimming took off 7 bases at V and 2 bases at J, with 14 bases between the two ends.